Listed here are 30 T cell receptor beta chains from one sample, sequenced in a study of monozygotic twins with inflammatory bowel disease. From its re-call of the 5' RACE reads, TCRdb lists each CDR3 protein once, without DNA. The table lists 70,000 to 95,000 distinct CDR3 sequences. The sample comprised blood. These receptor sequences come from a human donor with ulcerative colitis or Crohn's disease, or a healthy co-twin of an affected twin (not recorded which).

The V call is TRBV7-2, the J call TRBJ2-6. There are 16 residues in the CDR3. CDR1 SGHTA and CDR2 FQGNSA come from the germline V gene. The CDR3 is CASSLEPFSGANVLTF.

The CDR3 sequence is CASSLSYGGYSPLHF. This chain links TRBV12-3 or TRBV12-4 with TRBJ1-6; TCRdb calls TRBD1, which cannot be checked without DNA. The CDR3 extends over 15 amino acids.

The chain carries TRBV6-5 and TRBJ2-3. Germline V gene sequence: CDR1 MNHEY, CDR2 SVGAGI. This CDR3 is built from 14 residues. The CDR3 sequence is CASSYLISTDTQYF.

V is TRBV12-3 or TRBV12-4 and J is TRBJ2-1. The CDR3 has 15 amino acids. The CDR3 is CASSLAGDSYNEQFF.

The rearrangement links TRBV6-5 to TRBJ2-7; TCRdb's D call of TRBD2 is untestable without DNA. The CDR3 is 16 amino acids. The germline gives CDR1 MNHEY, CDR2 SVGAGI. The CDR3: CASSYGPGTSPYEQYF.

The chain has TRBV7-9 and TRBJ1-1; the D gene TCRdb calls, TRBD1, cannot be checked with no DNA. The germline gives CDR1 SEHNR, CDR2 FQNEAQ (reference sequence). This CDR3 spans 12 amino acids. The CDR3 region is CASSDHRNEAFF. The complete variable domain, with remaining parts taken from reference TRBV7-9 and TRBJ1-1, reads DTGVSQNPRHKITKRGQNVTFRCDPISEHNRLYWYRQTLGQGPEFLTYFQNEAQLEKSRLLSDRFSAERPKGSFSTLEIQRTEQGDSAMYLCASSDHRNEAFFGQGTRLTVV.

The V and J genes are TRBV11-2 and TRBJ2-5. The CDR3 extends over 15 amino acids. Per the germline V gene, CDR1 is SGHAT and CDR2 is FQNNGV. The CDR3 protein is CASSLGQKLQETQYF.

This chain joins TRBV6-5 and TRBJ2-7; no DNA is available, so the TRBD1 call from TCRdb remains unchecked. Looked up from germline, CDR1 is MNHEY and CDR2 is SVGAGI. The CDR3 length is 14 residues. This chain's CDR3 is CASSYSVGGYEQYF.

The chain carries TRBV5-1 and TRBJ1-2; TCRdb indicates TRBD1, and absent DNA this call remains unverified. The CDR3 is 15 amino acids. In germline, CDR1 is SGHRS, CDR2 YFSETQ. This CDR3 reads CASSLFAGEISGYTF.

CDR3 residues: CASSLVGTDTQYF. V gene TRBV5-1 combines with J gene TRBJ2-3. From germline, CDR1 is SGHRS and CDR2 YFSETQ. The CDR3 spans 13 residues.

The rearrangement joins TRBV7-2 to TRBJ1-6; TCRdb lists TRBD1, though no DNA is available to test this call. CDR3 length: 14 amino acids. CDR1 SGHTA and CDR2 FQGNSA come from the germline V gene. CDR3 sequence: CASSPRGDNSPLHF.

The gene calls are TRBV19 and TRBJ1-2. Germline V lookup: CDR1 LNHDA, CDR2 SQIVND (reference sequence). CDR3 length: 14 amino acids. The CDR3 sequence: CASSPGTALYGYTF.

V and J are TRBV18 and TRBJ2-1; TCRdb's assignment of TRBD1 cannot be checked, as there is no DNA. Germline-derived CDR1 and CDR2 are KGHSH and LQKENI. The CDR3 length is 13 residues. CDR3 sequence reads: CASSPDRLGEQFF.

The CDR3 is CSAMGAGAETQYF. The J gene is TRBJ2-5, the V gene TRBV20-1; lacking DNA, the TRBD1 call made by TCRdb goes unchecked. Germline CDR1 DFQATT, CDR2 SNEGSKA (reference sequence). The CDR3 consists of 13 residues.

The chain couples TRBV9 to TRBJ2-2; TCRdb proposes TRBD1, but this gene call is untestable without DNA. CDR1 SGDLS and CDR2 YYNGEE come from the germline V gene. The CDR3 sequence is 17 residues long. CDR3 protein: CASSVDGGRVHTGELFF. Variable domain in full (rest from reference TRBV9 and TRBJ2-2): DSGVTQTPKHLITATGQRVTLRCSPRSGDLSVYWYQQSLDQGLQFLIQYYNGEERAKGNILERFSAQQFPDLHSELNLSSLELGDSALYFCASSVDGGRVHTGELFFGEGSRLTVL.

The chain recombines TRBV20-1 with TRBJ1-2; the TRBD1 assignment by TCRdb is unverifiable without DNA. CDR3 size: 16 residues. Germline V gene data show CDR1 as DFQATT and CDR2 as SNEGSKA (reference sequence). This CDR3 is CSALRQGPLDYGGYTF.

CDR3 sequence reads: CASSPSGRQPQHF. V and J are TRBV7-6 and TRBJ1-5. There are 13 residues in the CDR3. CDR1 is SGHVS and CDR2 is FNYEAQ in the germline V gene.

The chain links TRBV7-9 to TRBJ1-1. The CDR3 spans 15 residues. In germline, CDR1 is SEHNR, CDR2 FQNEAQ (reference sequence). This CDR3 reads CASRGAEGPGTEAFF.

The gene calls are TRBV5-6 and TRBJ1-1; TCRdb returns TRBD1, unconfirmable since there is no DNA. The germline V gene has CDR1 SGHDT and CDR2 YYEEEE. CDR3 size: 13 residues. This chain's CDR3 is CASSYQGADEAFF.

This chain connects TRBV20-1 to TRBJ1-5; TCRdb's assignment of TRBD1 cannot be checked, as there is no DNA. CDR1 is DFQATT and CDR2 is SNEGSKA in the germline V gene (reference sequence). This CDR3 has 14 amino acids. This CDR3 is CSAVRVTSNQPQHF.

The genes are TRBV5-1 and TRBJ1-1; checking the TCRdb D call of TRBD1 is not possible without DNA. This CDR3 is built from 15 residues. Germline CDR1 and CDR2: SGHRS and YFSETQ. CDR3 sequence reads: CASSSSTGGRTEAFF. Combining the CDR3 with reference TRBV5-1 and TRBJ1-1 gives the whole variable domain KAGVTQTPRYLIKTRGQQVTLSCSPISGHRSVSWYQQTPGQGLQFLFEYFSETQRNKGNFPGRFSGRQFSNSRSEMNVSTLELGDSALYLCASSSSTGGRTEAFFGQGTRLTVV.

The chain is built from TRBV9 and TRBJ2-5. The CDR3 runs 15 residues. The germline CDR1 and CDR2 sequences are SGDLS and YYNGEE. CDR3 amino acids: CASSVEAGVGETQYF.

The chain uses TRBV5-4 and TRBJ2-1; TCRdb's D gene call, TRBD1, goes unchecked for lack of DNA. Germline loops: CDR1 SGHNT, CDR2 YYREEE (reference sequence). The length of the CDR3 is 16 residues. Here the CDR3 reads CASSLRRGTDYNEQFF.

The V call is TRBV5-1, the J call TRBJ2-7. Germline V gene data show CDR1 as SGHRS and CDR2 as YFSETQ. This CDR3 is built from 16 residues. CDR3 residues: CASSVAAGVIPYEQYF. Using reference TRBV5-1 and TRBJ2-7 for the parts outside the CDR3, the full variable domain is KAGVTQTPRYLIKTRGQQVTLSCSPISGHRSVSWYQQTPGQGLQFLFEYFSETQRNKGNFPGRFSGRQFSNSRSEMNVSTLELGDSALYLCASSVAAGVIPYEQYFGPGTRLTVT.

This chain connects TRBV7-2 to TRBJ1-5; checking the TCRdb D call of TRBD1 is not possible without DNA. The CDR3 totals 17 residues. From germline, CDR1 is SGHTA and CDR2 FQGNSA. This CDR3 is CASSLIRYGQGGQPQHF.

The chain links TRBV7-6 to TRBJ2-5; absent DNA, TCRdb's TRBD1 call cannot be checked. The CDR3 is 17 residues long. Germline values: CDR1 SGHVS, CDR2 FNYEAQ. The CDR3 spells CASSPPRDSKRQETQYF.

This chain links TRBV11-2 with TRBJ2-5; the TRBD2 assignment by TCRdb is unverifiable without DNA. CDR1 and CDR2 from the germline V gene are SGHAT and FQNNGV. CDR3 length equals 15 residues. CDR3 loop: CASSLERGGSRTQYF.

The chain recombines TRBV5-1 with TRBJ2-7; the TCRdb D gene call, TRBD1, has no DNA to confirm it. The CDR3 spans 14 residues. Germline V gives CDR1 SGHRS, CDR2 YFSETQ. This CDR3 reads CASSLAGAPHEQYF.

V and J are TRBV5-1 and TRBJ1-2; TCRdb's assignment of TRBD1 cannot be checked, as there is no DNA. In germline, CDR1 is SGHRS, CDR2 YFSETQ. The CDR3 runs 14 residues. The CDR3 region is CASSLVTGDYGYTF.

This rearrangement joins TRBV6-1 to TRBJ1-6. The CDR3 covers 14 residues. CDR1 and CDR2 from the germline V gene are MNHNS and SASEGT. CDR3 loop: CASSRFRDNSPLHF.